These 5 T cell receptor beta chains share one sample of origin, sequenced in a study of T cells in Graves' hyperthyroidism and ophthalmopathy. RNA transcripts gave rise to amplified TCR beta CDR3 regions. During a first-round RT-PCR of the TCR CDR3, the HTBI primer set was used. TCRdb ran MiXCR on the multiplex PCR reads and lists one entry per CDR3 protein. The sample yields approximately 560,000 distinct CDR3 sequences, 40% to 55% seen once. Sequencing was done on a sample of peripheral blood or thyroid tissue (not recorded which). The receptor set was obtained from a woman between 18 and 29 years old with Graves' hyperthyroidism.

A few counts support this clonotype. This chain joins TRBV7-8 and TRBJ1-5; D ambiguous. Germline CDR1 reads SGHVS; CDR2 reads FQNEAQ. V was trimmed by 1 base and J by 11 bases, leaving 15 bases between them. This CDR3 spans 14 amino acids. The CDR3 loop reads CASSLGRAPGSQHF. The CDR3 DNA reads as TGTGCCAGCAGCTTAGGAAGAGCCCCGGGGTCCCAGCATTTT.

The rearrangement joins TRBV2 to TRBJ2-2; 15 bases are shared with TRBD2. The CDR3 is made up of 16 amino acids. Looked up from germline, CDR1 is SNHLY and CDR2 is FYNNEI. V shed 6 bases and J 6 bases; nucleotides not matched to a gene: 5. The DNA of the CDR3 is TGTGCCAGCAGACAAGGGACTAGCGGGAGGTCCGGGGAGCTGTTTTTT. It specifies CASRQGTSGRSGELFF.

The chain's CDR3 is CASSITSGDEQYF. The CDR3 DNA is TGTGCCAGCAGCATCACTAGCGGGGACGAGCAGTACTTC. V usage is TRBV7-9 and J usage is TRBJ2-7; 10 bases are shared with TRBD2. Trimming removed 5 bases from V and 5 bases from J; junction bases left unmatched: 3. The CDR3 is made up of 13 amino acids. Germline values: CDR1 SEHNR, CDR2 FQNEAQ (reference sequence).

This clonotype was counted ten times or more. The chain is built from TRBV29-1 and TRBJ1-5, with D possibly being TRBD1 (6 bases). CDR1 is SQVTM and CDR2 is ANQGSEA in the germline V gene. The CDR3 runs 13 residues. Trimming pared 6 bases from V and 4 bases from J, leaving 13 bases between. CDR3 amino acids: CSVDRLRNQPQHF. CDR3 DNA sequence: TGCAGCGTAGACAGGCTGAGAAATCAGCCCCAGCATTTT. Full variable domain (missing parts from reference TRBV29-1 and TRBJ1-5): SAVISQKPSRDICQRGTSLTIQCQVDSQVTMMFWYRQQPGQSLTLIATANQGSEATYESGFVIDKFPISRPNLTFSTLTVSNMSPEDSSIYLCSVDRLRNQPQHFGDGTRLSIL.

A word on this clonotype: One base away lies a much larger clone, so this may be a sequencing read error. The V gene is TRBV29-1, the J gene TRBJ1-2; 9 bases map to TRBD1. This CDR3 is 14 amino acids long. Looked up from germline, CDR1 is SQVTM and CDR2 is ANQGSEA. DNA for the CDR3: TGCAGCGACAGGGGGCTGCGGGTTAACTATAGCTACACCTTC. Translating it yields CSDRGLRVNYSYTF.